This T cell receptor beta chain derives from a study of regulatory T cells in long-lasting Graves disease. Study-level points and caveats: TRBV28, TRBJ1-2 and TRBJ2-5 emerged as the favored segments in persistent disease. Persistent Graves' patients showed less TCR diversity than newly diagnosed patients showed.

CDR1 is LNHDA and CDR2 is SQIVND in the germline V gene (reference sequence). V trimming: 5 bases; J trimming: 2 bases; junction bases outside the gene matches: 7. The CDR3 loop spans 16 amino acids. Noted time point: newly diagnosed GD, antithyroid drugs for less than 3 months. Extracted PBMC RNA gave rise to the TCR library. This clonotype was counted many times. Its antigen is not identified. Arm-PCR of CDR3 regions with iRepertoire HTBI primers generated TCR beta libraries. Each CDR3 protein gets one entry after TCRdb re-called the multiplex PCR reads with MiXCR. The sample has 360,000 or so distinct CDR3 sequences; over 9.5% are singletons. The same data also went into a second study, on T cells in Graves' hyperthyroidism and ophthalmopathy. That paper notes: Subjects aged 18 to 65 presented with newly diagnosed hyperthyroidism of less than 2 months' duration. Ophthalmopathy cases were set apart from stable hyperthyroidism by a 13 V-J model.

Sequenced here: peripheral blood mononuclear cells (PBMCs), sampled at new diagnosis, from a patient treated with antithyroid drugs. V gene TRBV19 combines with J gene TRBJ2-7, with 12 bases lining up with TRBD1. This sequence was found in a woman under 30 with Graves disease. The CDR3 sequence: CASSPRGTGGPYEQYF. The DNA of the CDR3 is TGTGCCAGTAGTCCCCGTGGGACAGGGGGCCCCTACGAGCAGTACTTC.